The T cell receptor (beta chain) described here comes from a study of identical twins. Trimming cost V 1 base and J 9 bases; bases outside gene matches: 6. The CDR3 sequence is 14 residues long. CDR1 and CDR2 (germline): SSHAT, FNYEAQ (reference sequence). TCRdb reanalysed the 5' RACE reads using MiXCR and keeps one entry per CDR3 protein. Altogether about 190,000 distinct CDR3 sequences are present, approximately 15% being singletons, with the ten largest covering over 35%. These data also featured in a second study, about T cells expressing NK-cell markers.

The chain employs TRBV7-7 and TRBJ2-1; 7 bases line up with TRBD2. Sample: CD8+ T cells sorted from blood. This clonotype originated in a woman aged 18-29 years in good health. CDR3 nucleotide sequence: TGTGCCAGCAGCTTAGATCGGACTAGTGGTGAGCAGTTCTTC. Translating gives CASSLDRTSGEQFF.